Sequencing of this T cell receptor (beta chain) was carried out in a study of shared clonotypes between healthy human individuals. Study context: Three CD4 naive, three CD4 memory, two CD8 naive and one CD8 memory plate were used per donor. Study findings and constraints: Rarefaction analysis demonstrated incomplete sorted-subset sequencing notwithstanding large depth.

The CDR3 loop spans 16 amino acids. J lost 3 bases, V lost 6 bases, and 11 bases had no gene match. Germline CDR1 and CDR2: SGHNT and YYREEE (reference sequence). Free of recent acute infections or vaccinations, the donors were healthy HIV-negative adults. Worth noting for this clone: The antigen remains unidentified.

Only in-frame clones appear in the TCRdb table, and some are missing; sequencing was by immunoSEQ multiplex PCR. The sample yields some 1.5 million clones, around 98% seen once. This TCR came from a man in his thirties or forties in good health. This chain joins TRBV5-4 and TRBJ1-1, with 10 bases that match TRBD1. Sequenced input: naive CD4+ T cells sorted from blood. The subset: CD45RA+ positively selected. DNA of the CDR3: TGTGCCAGCACCAAGACAGGGGGCGCACGGGACACTGAAGCTTTCTTT. Its translation is CASTKTGGARDTEAFF.